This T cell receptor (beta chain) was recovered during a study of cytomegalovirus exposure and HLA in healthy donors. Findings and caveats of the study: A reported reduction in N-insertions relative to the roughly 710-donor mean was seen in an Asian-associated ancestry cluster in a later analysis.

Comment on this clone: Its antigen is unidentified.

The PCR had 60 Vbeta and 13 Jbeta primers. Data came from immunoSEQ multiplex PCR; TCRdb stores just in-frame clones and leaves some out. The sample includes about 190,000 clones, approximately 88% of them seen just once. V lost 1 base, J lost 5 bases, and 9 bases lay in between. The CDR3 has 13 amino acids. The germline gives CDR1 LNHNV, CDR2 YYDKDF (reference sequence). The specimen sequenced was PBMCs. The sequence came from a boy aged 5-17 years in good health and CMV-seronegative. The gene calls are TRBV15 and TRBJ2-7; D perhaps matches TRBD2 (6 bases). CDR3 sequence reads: CATSRGGVNEQYF. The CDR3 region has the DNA TGTGCCACCAGCAGAGGGGGGGTTAACGAGCAGTACTTC.